A single sample is the source of the 14 T cell receptor beta chains below, sequenced in a study of T cell responses to AZD1222 COVID-19 vaccine. Assay used: immunoSEQ multiplex PCR; TCRdb lists only in-frame clones, some missing. The data hold some 97,000 clones, with around 87% observed a single time. Sequenced here: peripheral blood, sampled on day 0 of MenACWY control vaccination. These receptor sequences come from an adult in good health.

The chain carries TRBV6-2 or TRBV6-3 and TRBJ1-1; 7 positions agree with TRBD1. The J segment lost 8 bases and the V segment lost 4 bases, leaving 7 bases of the junction unmatched. The germline V gene has CDR1 MNHEY and CDR2 SVGEGT. This CDR3 has 13 amino acids. The CDR3 spells CASSSRRGEEAFF. The CDR3 nucleotides read TGTGCCAGCAGTTCGCGCAGGGGGGAAGAAGCTTTCTTT.

The chain employs TRBV7-2 and TRBJ2-1; possibly TRBD2 for D (5 bases). Germline assignment: CDR1 SGHTA and CDR2 FQGNSA. V lost 5 bases, J lost 0 bases, and 14 bases lay in between. The CDR3 has 16 amino acids. For the CDR3, the DNA is TGTGCCAGCAGCCCCCCCGGCGGGTACTCCTACAATGAGCAGTTCTTC. It translates to CASSPPGGYSYNEQFF.

V usage is TRBV6-5 and J usage is TRBJ1-2; D is unresolved. Trimming pared 6 bases from V and 4 bases from J, leaving 12 bases between. Per germline, CDR1 MNHEY and CDR2 SVGAGI. The CDR3 totals 13 residues. The CDR3 DNA sequence: TGTGCCAGCAGCAACGACGGATCCTATGGCTACACCTTC. Amino acids: CASSNDGSYGYTF.

This chain links TRBV9 with TRBJ2-6; D not certain. This CDR3 has 12 amino acids. Germline CDR1 reads SGDLS; CDR2 reads YYNGEE. Trimming shortened V by 9 bases and J by 8 bases, and 12 bases separated the two germline ends. The CDR3 region has the DNA TGTGCCACCGCGTCCGCGTCCAACGTCCTGACTTTC. As protein: CATASASNVLTF.

The chain links TRBV2 to TRBJ1-3; 9 nucleotides align to TRBD1. V lost 5 bases to trimming and J lost 0 bases; unmatched junction nucleotides: 2. CDR1 and CDR2 (germline): SNHLY, FYNNEI. This CDR3 has 15 amino acids. The CDR3 is CASSLQGASGNTIYF. DNA for the CDR3: TGTGCCAGCAGTCTACAGGGGGCCTCTGGAAACACCATATATTTT.

As DNA, the CDR3 is TGTGCCAGCACCACCTTGGGACAGGCCATGACCGGGGAGCTGTTTTTT. Its protein is CASTTLGQAMTGELFF. The chain links TRBV2 to TRBJ2-2, with 8 bases fitting TRBD1. The V gene's germline CDR1 is SNHLY and CDR2 FYNNEI. This CDR3 comprises 16 residues. The ends lost 7 bases at V and 5 bases at J; junction bases unmatched: 12.

This CDR3 is CASSLDRGRNTIYF. The CDR3 DNA follows: TGTGCCAGCAGTTTAGACAGGGGACGAAACACCATATATTTT. This sequence joins TRBV27 and TRBJ1-3, with TRBD1 matching over 8 bases. The CDR3 extends over 14 amino acids. With 2 bases clipped from V and 5 bases from J, the junction kept 2 bases outside the gene matches. Germline V gene data show CDR1 as MNHEY and CDR2 as SMNVEV (reference sequence).

The CDR3 nucleotides are TGTGCCAGCAGCGCTAGAAACCAAGAGACCCAGTACTTC. It encodes CASSARNQETQYF. J is TRBJ2-5 and V is TRBV9, with D unclear. Trimming took off 3 bases at V and 0 bases at J, with 6 bases between the two ends. There are 13 residues in the CDR3. CDR1 is SGDLS, CDR2 YYNGEE, per germline.

V gene TRBV7-2 combines with J gene TRBJ2-5; D is undetermined. The CDR3 runs 13 residues. Trimming took 1 base from V and 0 from J, leaving 3 bases between them. The germline V gene encodes CDR1 SGHTA and CDR2 FQGNSA. The CDR3 loop reads CASSLVHQETQYF. The CDR3 DNA sequence: TGTGCCAGCAGCTTAGTTCACCAAGAGACCCAGTACTTC.

The chain carries TRBV7-2 and TRBJ2-3, with 8 bases fitting TRBD2. Germline lookup yields CDR1 SGHTA and CDR2 FQGNSA. This CDR3 comprises 16 residues. Trimming took 3 bases from V and 9 from J; bases not matched to a gene: 14. The DNA of the CDR3 is TGTGCCAGCAGCTTCGATAGCGGGGCGGGGTTGGGCACGCAGTATTTT. This translates into CASSFDSGAGLGTQYF.

V is TRBV5-1 and J is TRBJ2-5; perhaps TRBD1 as D (5 bases). V gave up 0 bases and J gave up 1 base, with 10 bases separating them. This CDR3 region has 15 residues. Germline V CDR1 and CDR2: SGHRS, YFSETQ. The CDR3 DNA reads TGCGCCAGCAGCTTGGCAGGCAGGGCCCAAGAGACCCAGTACTTC. This encodes CASSLAGRAQETQYF.

CDR3 in DNA: TGTGCCAGCAGCGTGCCGGGGGAGGGTTCACCCCTCCACTTT. Residues: CASSVPGEGSPLHF. The V and J genes are TRBV5-4 and TRBJ1-6, with TRBD1 as a possible D gene (5 bases). This CDR3 spans 14 amino acids. V lost 4 bases, J lost 9 bases, and 14 bases lay in between. Germline V gene lookup returns CDR1 SGHNT and CDR2 YYREEE (reference sequence).

The chain combines TRBV7-9 with TRBJ1-2; 9 positions match TRBD1. With 5 bases clipped from V and 3 bases from J, the junction kept 10 bases outside the gene matches. This CDR3 comprises 16 residues. The germline CDR1 and CDR2 sequences are SEHNR and FQNEAQ (reference sequence). This chain's CDR3 is CASSGQGRDPHYGYTF. CDR3 DNA: TGTGCCAGCAGCGGACAGGGGAGGGACCCCCACTATGGCTACACCTTC.

In its sample, this clone was seen a few times. Distinct nucleotide sequences in the sample also encode this CDR3. J is TRBJ1-2 and V is TRBV28, with D uncertain. V was cut by 3 bases and J by 2 bases, with 4 bases left in between. The CDR3 sequence is 12 residues long. Germline V CDR1 and CDR2: MDHEN, SYDVKM. The CDR3 loop reads CASSFGNYGYTF. CDR3 nucleotide sequence: TGTGCCAGCAGTTTTGGAAACTATGGCTACACCTTC.